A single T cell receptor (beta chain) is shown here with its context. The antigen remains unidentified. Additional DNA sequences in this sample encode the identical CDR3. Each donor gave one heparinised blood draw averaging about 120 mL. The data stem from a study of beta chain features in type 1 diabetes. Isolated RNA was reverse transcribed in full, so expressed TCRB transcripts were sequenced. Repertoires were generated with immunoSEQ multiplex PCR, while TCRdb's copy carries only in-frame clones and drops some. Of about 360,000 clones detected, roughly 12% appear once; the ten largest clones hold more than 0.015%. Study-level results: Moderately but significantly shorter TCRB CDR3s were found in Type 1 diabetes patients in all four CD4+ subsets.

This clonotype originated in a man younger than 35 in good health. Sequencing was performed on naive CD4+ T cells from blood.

Here the CDR3 reads CASSPSGGYEQYF. The DNA of the CDR3 is TGTGCCAGCTCCCCGAGCGGAGGCTACGAGCAGTACTTC. The chain employs TRBV18 and TRBJ2-7; D possibly corresponds to TRBD2 (5 bases). Germline V gene lookup returns CDR1 KGHSH and CDR2 LQKENI. This CDR3 region has 13 residues. Trimming removed 6 bases from V and 3 bases from J, with 12 bases in between.